The following is a TCR beta chain sequence with its context. V lost 5 bases to trimming and J lost 6 bases, with 19 bases between them. The V gene's germline CDR1 is SGHAT and CDR2 FQNNGV. The CDR3 is 15 amino acids. This entry is derived from a study of blood T cell repertoires in COVID-19. Study as a whole: Sample material is recorded as cDNA or gDNA derived from T cells, B-cell-depleted T cells, or PBMCs.

Authors' processing steps: Reference gene primer amplification gave nucleated cell count estimates. Method: immunoSEQ multiplex PCR; TCRdb's copy keeps in-frame clones and lacks some. V and J calls and clone size are given by that table; D and trimming were obtained from the DNA. The sample comprises approximately 93,000 clones, around 90% of which are singletons, and around 2% rests with the top ten. Seattle's enrolled individuals joined amid active infection and were then monitored longitudinally. This chain uses TRBV11-2 with TRBJ1-2, with no clear D. The receptor's source is a man aged 50 or older with COVID-19, enrolled during active disease. The sample was peripheral blood. The CDR3 DNA reads as TGTGCCAGCAGCCCACGGGCCTCCGGGATGGATGGCTACACCTTC. It codes for CASSPRASGMDGYTF.